The 23 T cell receptor beta chains presented below share a single source sample, sequenced in a study of cytomegalovirus exposure and HLA in healthy donors (dated by TCRdb to the late 2010s). The library came from the immunoSEQ multiplex PCR assay. For the multiplex PCR, a mixture combining 60 forward primers for TCR Vbeta segments and 13 reverse primers for TCR Jbeta segments was used. As stored in TCRdb, this immuneACCESS dataset retains in-frame rearrangements with V and J assigned. A fraction of the clones does not appear; measured against another copy, unresolved V genes explain less than half of the discrepancy, and the remainder lacks a known reason. The table for this sample lists about 98,000 clones; about 74% of them were counted only once. The top ten clones comprise about 1.8% of the sample. Sequencing was carried out using PBMCs. The receptors here all came from a male donor in good health and CMV-seronegative.

The chain links TRBV5-1 to TRBJ1-1, with TRBD1 matching 9 bases. V lost 2 bases and J lost 4; bases outside the gene matches: 3. In germline, CDR1 is SGHRS, CDR2 YFSETQ. There are 14 residues in the CDR3. The CDR3 coding sequence is TGCGCCAGCAGCTTCGGACAGGGGCTCACTGAAGCTTTCTTT. This translates into CASSFGQGLTEAFF.

V usage is TRBV7-9 and J usage is TRBJ2-7; D remains ambiguous. V shed 1 base and J shed 2 bases, with 9 bases lying between them. CDR1 is SEHNR and CDR2 is FQNEAQ in the germline V gene (reference sequence). This CDR3 has 14 residues. The CDR3 is CASSLDFSPYEQYF. The DNA for the CDR3 is TGTGCCAGCAGCTTAGATTTTTCTCCCTACGAGCAGTACTTC.

This clone was counted a few times. The rearrangement links TRBV28 to TRBJ2-7, with D hard to call. Germline V lookup: CDR1 MDHEN, CDR2 SYDVKM. V was clipped by 5 bases and J by 3 bases, with 8 bases between them. The CDR3 covers 12 residues. In DNA, the CDR3 is TGTGCCAGCAGTCCCCAAATCTACGAGCAGTACTTC. Its translation is CASSPQIYEQYF.

The rearrangement links TRBV29-1 to TRBJ1-1, with 7 positions matching TRBD1. Germline CDR1 SQVTM, CDR2 ANQGSEA. Unmatched junction bases numbered 6, after V lost 8 bases and J lost 0 bases. The CDR3 consists of 13 residues. The CDR3 DNA is TGCAGCTTTACGGGACAGATGAACACTGAAGCTTTCTTT. Amino acid sequence: CSFTGQMNTEAFF.

CDR3 sequence (DNA): TGTGCCAGCAGCCAATCCGGCACCCGAGGGGAGACCCAGTACTTC. Its translation is CASSQSGTRGETQYF. V and J are TRBV9 and TRBJ2-5; D may be TRBD2 (5 bases). The ends were cut back, 4 bases at V and 5 bases at J, with 18 bases in the middle. CDR3 size: 15 residues. Germline values: CDR1 SGDLS, CDR2 YYNGEE.

The genes are TRBV5-6 and TRBJ2-1; 8 nucleotides match TRBD2. This CDR3 has 16 amino acids. From germline, CDR1 is SGHDT and CDR2 YYEEEE. Trimming removed 3 bases from V and 0 bases from J; junction bases left unmatched: 5. CDR3 nucleotide sequence: TGTGCCAGCAGCTATGGTGGGACTAGCTCCTACAATGAGCAGTTCTTC. It translates to CASSYGGTSSYNEQFF. The whole variable domain, filled in from reference TRBV5-6 and TRBJ2-1, reads DAGVTQSPTHLIKTRGQQVTLRCSPKSGHDTVSWYQQALGQGPQFIFQYYEEEERQRGNFPDRFSGHQFPNYSSELNVNALLLGDSALYLCASSYGGTSSYNEQFFGPGTRLTVL.

The CDR3 region has the DNA TGCAGTGCTAGGGAGGACGTGCAGTTCTTC. It specifies CSAREDVQFF. The J gene is TRBJ2-1, the V gene TRBV20-1; D might be TRBD2 (5 bases). The length of the CDR3 is 10 residues. Germline assignment: CDR1 DFQATT and CDR2 SNEGSKA (reference sequence). V was trimmed by 3 bases and J by 12 bases, leaving 9 bases between them.

This clone was seen only a few times. The rearrangement uses TRBV2 and TRBJ2-5; TRBD1 aligns across 8 bases. The CDR3 spans 16 residues. J was trimmed by 5 bases and V by 2 bases; bases with no gene match: 10. The V gene's germline CDR1 is SNHLY and CDR2 FYNNEI. CDR3 DNA: TGTGCCAGCAGTGAACTGAAGGCAGGGGGCATGGAGACCCAGTACTTC. Its protein is CASSELKAGGMETQYF.

This chain connects TRBV7-6 to TRBJ2-3; 8 nucleotides align to TRBD1. The trim removed 5 bases at V and 1 base at J, leaving 8 bases unmatched. This CDR3 spans 16 amino acids. Germline CDR1 reads SGHVS; CDR2 reads FNYEAQ. This CDR3 reads CASSPHPGQGTDTQYF. The CDR3 bases are TGTGCCAGCAGCCCACATCCGGGACAGGGCACAGATACGCAGTATTTT.

CDR3 loop: CASSAQSNQPQHF. The CDR3 region has the DNA TGTGCCAGCAGTGCACAGAGCAATCAGCCCCAGCATTTT. The rearrangement uses TRBV2 and TRBJ1-5; D is uncertain. CDR1 is SNHLY and CDR2 is FYNNEI in the germline V gene. Trimming left V 4 bases short and J 1 base short, with 5 bases between. This CDR3 is 13 amino acids long. The variable domain in full, with the rest retrieved from reference TRBV2 and TRBJ1-5, is EPEVTQTPSHQVTQMGQEVILRCVPISNHLYFYWYRQILGQKVEFLVSFYNNEISEKSEIFDDQFSVERPDGSNFTLKIRSTKLEDSAMYFCASSAQSNQPQHFGDGTRLSIL.

This chain uses TRBV18 with TRBJ2-7, with TRBD1 matching over 8 bases. Germline V gene lookup returns CDR1 KGHSH and CDR2 LQKENI. Trimming cost V 2 bases and J 0 bases; bases outside gene matches: 9. The CDR3 has 17 amino acids. The CDR3 nucleotides are TGTGCCAGCTCACCAGGGGGACAGGTACGTTCCTCCTACGAGCAGTACTTC. Protein sequence: CASSPGGQVRSSYEQYF.

V is TRBV5-1 and J is TRBJ2-1, with 11 bases aligning to TRBD2. Per germline, CDR1 SGHRS and CDR2 YFSETQ. The J segment lost 5 bases and the V segment lost 0 bases, leaving 1 base of the junction unmatched. The CDR3 is made up of 15 amino acids. The CDR3 loop reads CASSLEGLADNEQFF. The CDR3 DNA is TGCGCCAGCAGCTTGGAGGGACTAGCGGACAATGAGCAGTTCTTC.

The V gene is TRBV10-3, the J gene TRBJ2-2, with D possibly TRBD2 on 6 matching bases. V gave up 0 bases and J gave up 6 bases, with 14 bases separating them. Germline CDR1 reads ENHRY; CDR2 reads SYGVKD. CDR3 size: 16 residues. The CDR3 nucleotides read TGTGCCATCAGTGAGTCGACGGCTAGCGAGTCCGGGGAGCTGTTTTTT. Translated, it gives CAISESTASESGELFF.

The V and J genes are TRBV4-2 and TRBJ2-7; 9 positions agree with TRBD2. V was clipped by 0 bases and J by 2 bases; unmatched bases: 2. CDR1 is LGHNA and CDR2 is YNFKEQ in the germline V gene. The CDR3 is 15 amino acids. CDR3 loop: CASSQDPSGTYEQYF. CDR3 DNA: TGTGCCAGCAGCCAAGATCCTAGCGGGACCTACGAGCAGTACTTC.

V and J are TRBV14 and TRBJ2-3; D is perhaps TRBD2 (6 bases). Germline lookup yields CDR1 SGHDN and CDR2 FVKESK. This CDR3 contains 14 residues. Trimming removed 1 base at V and 1 base at J, with 6 bases between. The CDR3 sequence is CASSQAGGTDTQYF. In DNA form, the CDR3 reads TGTGCCAGCAGCCAAGCGGGAGGCACAGATACGCAGTATTTT.

This chain uses TRBV12-2 with TRBJ2-3; the DNA was not compared with TRBD1, the D call given in the table. TRBV12-2 constitutes a pseudogene. This CDR3 is 16 amino acids long. The CDR3 nucleotides are TGTGCAAGTCGCGCCTGGCAGGGGTCATGGGGAGATACGCAGTATTTT. This sequence encodes CASRAWQGSWGDTQYF.

V gene TRBV11-2 combines with J gene TRBJ2-5; possible D gene TRBD1, 6 bases. The V end was cut by 5 bases, the J end by 5 bases, with 15 bases between. There are 14 residues in the CDR3. The germline gives CDR1 SGHAT, CDR2 FQNNGV. In DNA, the CDR3 is TGTGCCAGCAGCCCCAACAGGGCGGCGGAGACCCAGTACTTC. Translating it yields CASSPNRAAETQYF.

V gene TRBV19 combines with J gene TRBJ2-1; 7 bases align to TRBD1. This CDR3 region has 13 residues. CDR1 is LNHDA and CDR2 is SQIVND in the germline V gene (reference sequence). J was trimmed by 10 bases and V by 3 bases; bases with no gene match: 6. The DNA of the CDR3 is TGTGCCAGTAGTATGGAAAGGACAGGCGAGCAGTTCTTC. Translating gives CASSMERTGEQFF. Full variable domain (rest looked up from reference TRBV19 and TRBJ2-1): DGGITQSPKYLFRKEGQNVTLSCEQNLNHDAMYWYRQDPGQGLRLIYYSQIVNDFQKGDIAEGYSVSREKKESFPLTVTSAQKNPTAFYLCASSMERTGEQFFGPGTRLTVL.

The genes are TRBV11-1 and TRBJ2-2; TRBD1 is a possible D gene (6 bases). Between the trimmed V and J ends, which lost 5 bases and 1 base, there was a span of 11 bases. Germline V gene data show CDR1 as SGHAT and CDR2 as FQDESV (reference sequence). This CDR3 is 15 amino acids long. The DNA of the CDR3 is TGTGCCAGCAGCCCAAAACAGGGGAACACCGGGGAGCTGTTTTTT. It encodes CASSPKQGNTGELFF. Drawing the rest from reference TRBV11-1 and TRBJ2-2, the complete variable domain is EAEVAQSPRYKITEKSQAVAFWCDPISGHATLYWYRQILGQGPELLVQFQDESVVDDSQLPKDRFSAERLKGVDSTLKIQPAELGDSAMYLCASSPKQGNTGELFFGEGSRLTVL.

The chain links TRBV28 to TRBJ2-1; TRBD2 agrees at 12 bases. The CDR3 length is 17 residues. In germline, CDR1 is MDHEN, CDR2 SYDVKM. After removal of 8 bases from V and 2 bases from J, the junction contained 10 bases not matched to a gene. The chain's CDR3 is CASWTSGVVDAYNEQFF. CDR3 DNA sequence: TGTGCCAGCTGGACTAGCGGGGTGGTGGACGCCTACAATGAGCAGTTCTTC.

V usage is TRBV6-1 and J usage is TRBJ2-7, with 9 nucleotides matching TRBD1. The V and J ends lost 3 bases and 0 bases, in that order; junction bases with no gene match: 3. The germline V gene encodes CDR1 MNHNS and CDR2 SASEGT. This CDR3 is built from 15 residues. The CDR3 loop reads CASSDRDRVSYEQYF. DNA of the CDR3: TGTGCCAGCAGTGACCGGGACAGGGTCTCCTACGAGCAGTACTTC.

The chain uses TRBV19 and TRBJ2-5; D perhaps matches TRBD1 (6 bases). The V gene lost 5 bases and the J gene lost 1 base, with 11 bases spanning the gap. Germline-derived CDR1 and CDR2 are LNHDA and SQIVND (reference sequence). This CDR3 has 14 amino acids. The CDR3 bases are TGTGCCAGTAGTCAGGGGACGATCCAAGAGACCCAGTACTTC. Translated: CASSQGTIQETQYF.

CDR3 coding DNA: TGTGCCATCAGTGAGGGGACTTCATCTCAGTTCTTC. This codes for CAISEGTSSQFF. V gene TRBV10-3 combines with J gene TRBJ2-1, with D possibly matching TRBD2 (6 bases). The CDR3 has 12 amino acids. V lost 2 bases and J 13 bases, leaving 12 bases between the germline ends. Germline assignment: CDR1 ENHRY and CDR2 SYGVKD.